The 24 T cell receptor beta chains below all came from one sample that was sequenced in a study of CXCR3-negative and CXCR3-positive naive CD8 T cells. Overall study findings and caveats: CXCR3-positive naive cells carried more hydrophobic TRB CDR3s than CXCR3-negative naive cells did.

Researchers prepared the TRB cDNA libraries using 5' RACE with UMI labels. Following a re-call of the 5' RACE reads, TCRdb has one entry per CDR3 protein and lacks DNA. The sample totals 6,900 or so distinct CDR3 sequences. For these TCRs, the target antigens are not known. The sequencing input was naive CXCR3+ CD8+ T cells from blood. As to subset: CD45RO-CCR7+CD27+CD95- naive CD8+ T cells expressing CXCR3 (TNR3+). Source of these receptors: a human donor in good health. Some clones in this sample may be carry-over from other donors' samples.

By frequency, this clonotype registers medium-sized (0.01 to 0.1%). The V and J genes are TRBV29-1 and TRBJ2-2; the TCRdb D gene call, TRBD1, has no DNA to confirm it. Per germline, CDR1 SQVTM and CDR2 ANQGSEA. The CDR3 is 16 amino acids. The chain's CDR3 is CSVEDPGQENTGELFF.

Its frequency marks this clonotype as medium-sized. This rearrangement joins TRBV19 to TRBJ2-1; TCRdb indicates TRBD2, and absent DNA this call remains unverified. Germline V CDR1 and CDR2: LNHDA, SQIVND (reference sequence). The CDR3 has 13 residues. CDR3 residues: CASGTSAWNEQFF.

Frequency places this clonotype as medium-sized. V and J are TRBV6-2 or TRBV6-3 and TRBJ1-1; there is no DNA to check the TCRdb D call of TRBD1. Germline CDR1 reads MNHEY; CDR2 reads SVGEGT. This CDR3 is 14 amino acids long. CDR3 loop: CASRRQGVNTEAFF.

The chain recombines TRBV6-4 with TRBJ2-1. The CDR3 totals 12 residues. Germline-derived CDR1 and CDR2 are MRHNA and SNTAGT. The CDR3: CASRNSYNEQFF.

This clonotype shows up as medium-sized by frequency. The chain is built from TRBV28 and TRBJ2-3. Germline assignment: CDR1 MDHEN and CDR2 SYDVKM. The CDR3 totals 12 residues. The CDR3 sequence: CASSWGAGTQYF.

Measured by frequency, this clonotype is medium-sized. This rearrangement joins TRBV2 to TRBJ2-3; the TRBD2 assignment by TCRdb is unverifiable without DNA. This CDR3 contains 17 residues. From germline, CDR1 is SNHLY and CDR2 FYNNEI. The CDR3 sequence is CASSDDLSGRTTDTQYF.

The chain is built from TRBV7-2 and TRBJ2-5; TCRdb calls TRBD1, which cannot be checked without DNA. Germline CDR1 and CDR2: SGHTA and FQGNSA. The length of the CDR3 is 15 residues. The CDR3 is CASSHRQGVWETQYF.

The CDR3 is CASSWDSLNTEAFF. The chain joins TRBV5-1 to TRBJ1-1. Germline CDR1 SGHRS, CDR2 YFSETQ. The CDR3 contains 14 residues.

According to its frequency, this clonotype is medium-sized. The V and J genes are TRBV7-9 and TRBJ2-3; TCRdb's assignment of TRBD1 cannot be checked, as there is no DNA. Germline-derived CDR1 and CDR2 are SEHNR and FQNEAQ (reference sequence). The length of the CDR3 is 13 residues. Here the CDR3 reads CASSLTGTDTQYF.

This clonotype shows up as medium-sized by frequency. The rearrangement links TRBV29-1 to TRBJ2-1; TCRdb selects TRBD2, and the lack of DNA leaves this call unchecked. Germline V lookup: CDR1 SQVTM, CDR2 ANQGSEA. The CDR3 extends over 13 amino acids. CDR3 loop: CSVGTSGYNEQFF.

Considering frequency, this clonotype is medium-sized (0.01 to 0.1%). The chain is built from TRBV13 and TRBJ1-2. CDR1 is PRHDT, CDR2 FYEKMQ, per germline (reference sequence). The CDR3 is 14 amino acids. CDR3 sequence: CASSLGVLNYGYTF.

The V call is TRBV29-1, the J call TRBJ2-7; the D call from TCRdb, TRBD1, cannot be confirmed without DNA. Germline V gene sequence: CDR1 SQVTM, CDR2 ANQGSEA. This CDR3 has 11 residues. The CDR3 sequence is CSARDGYEQYF.

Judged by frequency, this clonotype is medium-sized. CDR3 sequence: CASSVGQGDYEQYF. This sequence joins TRBV27 and TRBJ2-7; the D gene TCRdb calls, TRBD1, cannot be checked with no DNA. Germline CDR1 reads MNHEY; CDR2 reads SMNVEV (reference sequence). This CDR3 has 14 residues.

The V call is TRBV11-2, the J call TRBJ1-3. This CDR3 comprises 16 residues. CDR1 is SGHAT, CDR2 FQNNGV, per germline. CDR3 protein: CASSFVTWGAGNTIYF.

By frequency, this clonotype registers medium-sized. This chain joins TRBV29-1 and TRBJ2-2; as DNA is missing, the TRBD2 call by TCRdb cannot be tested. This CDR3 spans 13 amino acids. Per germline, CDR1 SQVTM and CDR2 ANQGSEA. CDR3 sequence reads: CSVLAQNTGELFF.

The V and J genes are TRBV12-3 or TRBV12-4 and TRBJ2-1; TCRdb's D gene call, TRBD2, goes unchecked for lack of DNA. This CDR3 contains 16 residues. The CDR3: CASSLPTSGSYNEQFF.

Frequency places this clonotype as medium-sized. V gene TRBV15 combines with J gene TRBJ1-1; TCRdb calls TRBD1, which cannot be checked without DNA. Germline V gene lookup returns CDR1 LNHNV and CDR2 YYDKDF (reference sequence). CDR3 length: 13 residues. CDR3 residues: CATSKQTGIEAFF.

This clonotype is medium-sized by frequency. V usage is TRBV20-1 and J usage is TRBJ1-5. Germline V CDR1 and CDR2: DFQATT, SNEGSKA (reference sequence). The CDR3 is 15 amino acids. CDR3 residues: CSARAEGYSNQPQHF.

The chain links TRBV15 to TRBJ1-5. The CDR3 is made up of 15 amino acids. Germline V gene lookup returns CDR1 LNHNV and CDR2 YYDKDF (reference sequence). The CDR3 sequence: CATSRETAADQPQHF.

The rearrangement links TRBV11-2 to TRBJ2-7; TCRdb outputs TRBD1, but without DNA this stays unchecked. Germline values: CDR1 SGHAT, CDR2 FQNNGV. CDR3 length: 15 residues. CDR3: CASSPGTGGPYEQYF.

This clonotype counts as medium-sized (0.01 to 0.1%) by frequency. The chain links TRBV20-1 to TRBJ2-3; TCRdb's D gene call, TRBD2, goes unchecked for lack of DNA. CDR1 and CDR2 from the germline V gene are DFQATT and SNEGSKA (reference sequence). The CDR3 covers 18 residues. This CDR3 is CSAQPGLAGLLSGDTQYF.

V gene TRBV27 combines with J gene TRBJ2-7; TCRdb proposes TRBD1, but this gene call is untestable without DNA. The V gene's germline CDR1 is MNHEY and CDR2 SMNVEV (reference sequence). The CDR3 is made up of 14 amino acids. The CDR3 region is CASSGTEGVYEQYF.

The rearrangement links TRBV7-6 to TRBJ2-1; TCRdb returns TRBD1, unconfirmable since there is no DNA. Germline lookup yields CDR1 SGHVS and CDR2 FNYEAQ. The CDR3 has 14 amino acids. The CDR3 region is CASSPRPGHDEQFF.

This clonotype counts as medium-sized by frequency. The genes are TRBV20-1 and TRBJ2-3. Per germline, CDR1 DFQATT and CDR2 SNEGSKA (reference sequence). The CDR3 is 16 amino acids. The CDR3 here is CSARDSSSGRTDTQYF.